This paragraph reports one TCR beta chain. This sample was taken from a study of blood T cell repertoires in COVID-19. At the level of the study: COVID-19 samples from acute and convalescent phases originated in the United States, Italy and Spain.

The method was immunoSEQ multiplex PCR; TCRdb's version includes in-frame clones alone and lacks a portion of them. The sample contains a few hundred thousand clones, around 84% of which appear only once. Trimming stripped 10 bases from V and 6 bases from J, with 21 bases between. Germline V gene sequence: CDR1 ENHRY, CDR2 SYGVKD. The length of the CDR3 is 14 residues. Living in 20 to 30 US areas, the participants were between roughly 18 and 90 years of age. Membership in each cohort depended on participant-reported clinical history. The V gene is TRBV10-3, the J gene TRBJ1-1; TRBD1 is a possible D gene (5 bases). Specimen: PBMCs or T cells enriched from blood (not recorded which). The sequence was collected from a woman aged 40 to 50 with acute COVID-19. The CDR3 reads CATMDKQHGSEAFF. The CDR3 DNA reads TGTGCCACCATGGACAAGCAACATGGGTCTGAAGCTTTCTTT.